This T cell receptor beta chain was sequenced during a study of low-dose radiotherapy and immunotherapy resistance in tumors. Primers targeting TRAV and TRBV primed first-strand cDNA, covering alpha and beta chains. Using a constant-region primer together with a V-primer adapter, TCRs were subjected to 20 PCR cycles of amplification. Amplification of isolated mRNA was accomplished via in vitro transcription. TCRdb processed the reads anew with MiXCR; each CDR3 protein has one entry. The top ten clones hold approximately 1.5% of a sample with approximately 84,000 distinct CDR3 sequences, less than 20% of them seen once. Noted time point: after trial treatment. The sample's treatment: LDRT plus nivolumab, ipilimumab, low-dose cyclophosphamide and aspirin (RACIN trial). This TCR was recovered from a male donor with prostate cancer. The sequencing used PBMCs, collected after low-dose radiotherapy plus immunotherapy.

CDR3 sequence reads: CAWSAKRSSYNEQFF. As DNA, the CDR3 is TGTGCCTGGAGCGCCAAACGGAGCTCCTACAATGAGCAGTTCTTC. The chain carries TRBV30 and TRBJ2-1; no definite D call. The ends were cut back, 3 bases at V and 0 bases at J, with 12 bases in the middle. CDR3 length: 15 residues. Germline V CDR1 and CDR2: GTSNPN, SVGIG (reference sequence).